This passage covers 5 T cell receptor beta chains from one sample sequenced in a study of blood T cell repertoires in COVID-19. TCRdb's copy holds only in-frame clones and misses some; the assay was immunoSEQ multiplex PCR. This sample has 140,000 to 150,000 clones, with over 80% found just once. Material for sequencing was peripheral blood. The receptor source for this set is a woman in her forties with active or convalescent COVID-19.

The genes are TRBV18 and TRBJ1-2; TRBD1 agrees at 8 bases. CDR1 KGHSH and CDR2 LQKENI come from the germline V gene. This CDR3 has 16 amino acids. V was pared by 3 bases and J by 7 bases, with 13 bases of the junction left unmatched. The CDR3 DNA sequence: TGTGCCAGCTCACCGCTACTTGGGACAGGCGGATCTGGCTACACCTTC. Amino acids: CASSPLLGTGGSGYTF.

The chain carries TRBV6-5 and TRBJ1-3; D not certain. From germline, CDR1 is MNHEY and CDR2 SVGAGI. Trimming shortened V by 6 bases and J by 0 bases, and 9 bases separated the two germline ends. The CDR3 extends over 14 amino acids. CDR3 nucleotide sequence: TGTGCCAGCAGCCAGTCAAACTCTGGAAACACCATATATTTT. Its protein is CASSQSNSGNTIYF.

V gene TRBV6-5 combines with J gene TRBJ1-1, with 7 bases lining up with TRBD1. The trim removed 1 base at V and 3 bases at J, leaving 2 bases unmatched. Germline V gene data show CDR1 as MNHEY and CDR2 as SVGAGI. The CDR3 sequence is 14 residues long. CDR3 sequence (DNA): TGTGCCAGCAGTTACTTGGACAGGTACACTGAAGCTTTCTTT. Translated, it gives CASSYLDRYTEAFF.

V gene TRBV5-4 combines with J gene TRBJ2-7; 7 bases fit TRBD2. The CDR3 has 13 amino acids. J lost 5 bases, V lost 6 bases, and 8 bases had no gene match. Per the germline V gene, CDR1 is SGHNT and CDR2 is YYREEE (reference sequence). The CDR3 reads CASTPGGYDEQYF. For the CDR3, the DNA is TGTGCCAGCACGCCCGGGGGGTACGACGAGCAGTACTTC. The whole variable domain, filled in from reference TRBV5-4 and TRBJ2-7, reads ETGVTQSPTHLIKTRGQQVTLRCSSQSGHNTVSWYQQALGQGPQFIFQYYREEENGRGNFPPRFSGLQFPNYSSELNVNALELDDSALYLCASTPGGYDEQYFGPGTRLTVT.

The chain links TRBV7-2 to TRBJ2-6; D gene uncertain. Germline-derived CDR1 and CDR2 are SGHTA and FQGNSA. The V end lost 8 bases, the J end lost 4 bases, and 15 bases lay between the germline ends. CDR3 length: 15 residues. As DNA, the CDR3 is TGTGCCAGCGCCCAGATGGCGACAGGGGCCAACGTCCTGACTTTC. This sequence encodes CASAQMATGANVLTF.